These 18 T cell receptor beta chains were all obtained from the same sample, sequenced in a study of B cell selection in AIRE deficiency (dated by TCRdb to the late 2010s). CD4+CD127+ cells were sorted as the conventional CD4 T cell population. Receptor libraries were prepared by the immunoSEQ multiplex PCR assay. TCRdb retrieved this table from immuneACCESS and kept in-frame rearrangements only. Not all clones are present; in checked studies, unresolved V genes account for under half, and no reason is known for the remainder. For this sample the table gives some 25,000 clones, of which around 97% were detected only once. The top ten clones comprise less than 0.25% of the sample. Source material: conventional CD4+ T cells sorted from PBMCs. Every receptor here comes from a human donor with AIRE deficiency.

This clone occurred once. The chain uses TRBV5-4 and TRBJ2-1, with D possibly TRBD2 on 7 matching bases. The CDR3 consists of 16 residues. CDR1 and CDR2 from the germline V gene are SGHNT and YYREEE (reference sequence). Trimming took off 4 bases at V and 10 bases at J, with 24 bases between the two ends. The CDR3 nucleotides read TGTGCCAGCAGCCCCACCGGAGGGGGGGGATACAGCGAGCAGTTCTTC. It codes for CASSPTGGGGYSEQFF.

The chain uses TRBV6-6 and TRBJ2-1; 7 bases line up with TRBD1. The CDR3 consists of 14 residues. Germline CDR1 MNHNY, CDR2 SVGAGI (reference sequence). The J segment lost 4 bases and the V segment lost 5 bases, leaving 5 bases of the junction unmatched. The CDR3 nucleotides are TGTGCCAGCAGTCGGGACAGTGCTTACAATGAGCAGTTCTTC. Encoded protein: CASSRDSAYNEQFF.

The rearrangement joins TRBV5-1 to TRBJ2-3; 7 bases are a match to TRBD2. With 1 base clipped from V and 2 bases from J, the junction kept 4 bases outside the gene matches. The germline V gene has CDR1 SGHRS and CDR2 YFSETQ. This CDR3 spans 15 amino acids. CDR3 amino acids: CASSLRGVDTDTQYF. The CDR3 coding sequence is TGCGCCAGCAGCTTGCGGGGGGTCGACACAGATACGCAGTATTTT. The full variable domain, completed using reference TRBV5-1 and TRBJ2-3, is KAGVTQTPRYLIKTRGQQVTLSCSPISGHRSVSWYQQTPGQGLQFLFEYFSETQRNKGNFPGRFSGRQFSNSRSEMNVSTLELGDSALYLCASSLRGVDTDTQYFGPGTRLTVL.

The chain has TRBV6-1 and TRBJ1-5, with D hard to call. The V end was cut by 1 base, the J end by 7 bases, with 8 bases between. The CDR3 runs to 13 residues. CDR1 is MNHNS and CDR2 is SASEGT in the germline V gene. The CDR3 region has the DNA TGTGCCAGCAGTGAAGGGCAGAGCCAGCCCCAGCATTTT. It specifies CASSEGQSQPQHF.

The V gene is TRBV6-5, the J gene TRBJ2-2; 7 bases map to TRBD1. Germline CDR1 and CDR2: MNHEY and SVGAGI. This CDR3 comprises 14 residues. Trimming cost V 6 bases and J 5 bases; bases outside gene matches: 6. The CDR3 region is CASRDDRVTGELFF. CDR3 coding DNA: TGTGCCAGCAGGGACGACAGGGTAACCGGGGAGCTGTTTTTT.

The V call is TRBV10-3, the J call TRBJ1-4, with D unclear. The CDR3 spans 12 residues. Trimming shortened V by 0 bases and J by 7 bases, and 3 bases separated the two germline ends. Germline assignment: CDR1 ENHRY and CDR2 SYGVKD. CDR3 protein: CAISESAEKLFF. The CDR3 coding sequence is TGTGCCATCAGTGAGTCAGCTGAAAAACTGTTTTTT.

The rearrangement uses TRBV25-1 and TRBJ1-2; D remains unclear. CDR1 and CDR2 (germline): MGHDK, SYGVNS. This CDR3 is built from 15 residues. Trimming took 3 bases from V and 1 from J, leaving 12 bases between them. The CDR3 is CASSERHRDNYGYTF. CDR3 DNA: TGTGCCAGCAGTGAGCGACATCGGGATAACTATGGCTACACCTTC.

The V and J genes are TRBV19 and TRBJ1-5; D gene unclear. The V end was cut by 5 bases, the J end by 3 bases, with 8 bases between. Looked up from germline, CDR1 is LNHDA and CDR2 is SQIVND (reference sequence). This CDR3 has 13 residues. The CDR3 DNA follows: TGTGCCAGTAGTCAGGTGCCCAATCAGCCCCAGCATTTT. Translation gives CASSQVPNQPQHF.

This clone appeared once. The chain uses TRBV4-3 and TRBJ1-4, with D maybe TRBD1 (6 bases). The CDR3 runs 16 residues. Trimming shortened V by 4 bases and J by 7 bases, and 19 bases separated the two germline ends. CDR1 and CDR2 from the germline V gene are LGHNA and YSLEER. This CDR3 is CASSRGGAGEGEKLFF. DNA of the CDR3: TGCGCCAGCAGCCGAGGGGGGGCAGGGGAAGGTGAAAAACTGTTTTTT.

This rearrangement joins TRBV2 to TRBJ1-2; D unresolved. CDR1 and CDR2 (germline): SNHLY, FYNNEI. The CDR3 covers 13 residues. The V and J ends lost 7 bases and 0 bases respectively, with 9 bases between them. In DNA, the CDR3 is TGTGCCAGCACCACGGAAGCTAACTATGGCTACACCTTC. This codes for CASTTEANYGYTF.

The J gene is TRBJ1-1, the V gene TRBV28; TRBD1 is a possible D gene (6 bases). CDR3 length equals 18 residues. Germline V CDR1 and CDR2: MDHEN, SYDVKM. V lost 1 base, J lost 3 bases, and 21 bases lay in between. The DNA of the CDR3 is TGTGCCAGCAGTTTATTAAGCTTGGGCAGGGGAGGGGACACTGAAGCTTTCTTT. It codes for CASSLLSLGRGGDTEAFF.

This clone was seen a single time. The J gene is TRBJ1-4, the V gene TRBV7-9; D not resolved. V lost 3 bases and J 7 bases, leaving 18 bases between the germline ends. The CDR3 spans 16 residues. Germline V lookup: CDR1 SEHNR, CDR2 FQNEAQ (reference sequence). The CDR3 sequence is CASSFLVLRPFEKLFF. In nucleotides, the CDR3 is TGTGCCAGCAGCTTTTTGGTTCTCAGGCCGTTTGAAAAACTGTTTTTT.

The V call is TRBV5-8, the J call TRBJ2-1; D may be TRBD1 (5 bases). V was trimmed by 6 bases and J by 0 bases, leaving 16 bases between them. Germline CDR1 is SGHTS and CDR2 is YDEGEE. The CDR3 runs to 16 residues. CDR3 protein: CASKRLGRASYNEQFF. DNA for the CDR3: TGTGCCAGCAAACGTTTAGGCAGGGCCTCCTACAATGAGCAGTTCTTC.

V is TRBV19 and J is TRBJ1-2; 7 positions match TRBD1. V lost 6 bases, J lost 7 bases, and 14 bases stayed unmatched. CDR3 length: 15 residues. Germline V gives CDR1 LNHDA, CDR2 SQIVND (reference sequence). This chain's CDR3 is CASSQTRQGLGGYTF. The CDR3 DNA is TGTGCCAGTAGCCAAACCCGACAGGGCTTGGGTGGCTACACCTTC.

J is TRBJ1-5 and V is TRBV28; 7 bases are shared with TRBD1. Germline assignment: CDR1 MDHEN and CDR2 SYDVKM. The CDR3 contains 15 residues. V gave up 6 bases and J gave up 2 bases; unmatched junction bases: 7. The CDR3 protein is CASSKGGAGNQPQHF. In DNA form, the CDR3 reads TGTGCCAGCAGCAAAGGGGGCGCGGGCAATCAGCCCCAGCATTTT.

J is TRBJ2-3 and V is TRBV6-1; D gene ambiguous. Trimming left V 10 bases short and J 5 bases short, with 10 bases between. The germline V gene encodes CDR1 MNHNS and CDR2 SASEGT. This CDR3 has 11 amino acids. CDR3 in DNA: TGTGCCACACATAGCTTAGATACGCAGTATTTT. This encodes CATHSLDTQYF.

This rearrangement joins TRBV5-1 to TRBJ2-7; 8 nucleotides agree with TRBD1. CDR3 length: 15 residues. The junction had 6 bases not matched to a gene; V was cut back by 4 bases and J by 0 bases. Germline CDR1 is SGHRS and CDR2 is YFSETQ. The CDR3 loop is CASSGDRMNSYEQYF. In nucleotides, the CDR3 is TGCGCCAGCAGCGGGGACAGGATGAACTCCTACGAGCAGTACTTC.

This clone was counted a single time. The rearrangement links TRBV28 to TRBJ2-3; TRBD2 matches at 10 bases. The CDR3 is made up of 16 amino acids. Germline assignment: CDR1 MDHEN and CDR2 SYDVKM. Losses at the gene ends were 1 base for V and 6 bases for J; bases not matched to a gene: 7. CDR3 region: CASSLSASGGRDTQYF. In DNA form, the CDR3 reads TGTGCCAGCAGTTTATCGGCTAGCGGGGGTAGGGATACGCAGTATTTT.